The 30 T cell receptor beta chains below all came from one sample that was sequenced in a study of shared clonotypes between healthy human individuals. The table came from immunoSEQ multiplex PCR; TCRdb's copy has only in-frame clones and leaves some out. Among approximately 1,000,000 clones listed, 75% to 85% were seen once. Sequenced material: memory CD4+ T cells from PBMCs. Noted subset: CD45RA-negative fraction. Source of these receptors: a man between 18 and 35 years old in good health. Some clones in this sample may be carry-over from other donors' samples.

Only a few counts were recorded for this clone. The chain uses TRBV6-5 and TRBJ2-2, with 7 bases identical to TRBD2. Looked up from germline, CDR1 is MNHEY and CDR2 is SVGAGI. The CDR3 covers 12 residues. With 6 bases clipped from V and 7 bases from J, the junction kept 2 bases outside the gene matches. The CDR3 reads CASRGGHGELFF. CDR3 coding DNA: TGTGCCAGCAGGGGAGGGCACGGGGAGCTGTTTTTT.

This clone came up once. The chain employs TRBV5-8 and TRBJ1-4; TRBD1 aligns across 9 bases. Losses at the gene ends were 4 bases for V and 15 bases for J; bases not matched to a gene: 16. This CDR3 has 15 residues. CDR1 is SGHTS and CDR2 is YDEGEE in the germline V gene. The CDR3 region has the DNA TGTGCCAGCAGCGTAATGGCCGGGACAGGGTTATCGGTGTTTTTT. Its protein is CASSVMAGTGLSVFF. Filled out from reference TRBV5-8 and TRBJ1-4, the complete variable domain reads EAGVTQSPTHLIKTRGQQATLRCSPISGHTSVYWYQQALGLGLQFLLWYDEGEERNRGNFPPRFSGRQFPNYSSELNVNALELEDSALYLCASSVMAGTGLSVFFGSGTQLSVL.

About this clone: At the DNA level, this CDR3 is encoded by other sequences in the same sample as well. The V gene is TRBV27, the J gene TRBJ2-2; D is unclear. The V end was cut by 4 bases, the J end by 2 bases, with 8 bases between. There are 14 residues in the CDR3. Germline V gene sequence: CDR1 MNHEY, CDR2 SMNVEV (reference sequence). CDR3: CASSSRPNTGELFF. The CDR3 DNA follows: TGTGCCAGCAGTTCCCGTCCCAACACCGGGGAGCTGTTTTTT.

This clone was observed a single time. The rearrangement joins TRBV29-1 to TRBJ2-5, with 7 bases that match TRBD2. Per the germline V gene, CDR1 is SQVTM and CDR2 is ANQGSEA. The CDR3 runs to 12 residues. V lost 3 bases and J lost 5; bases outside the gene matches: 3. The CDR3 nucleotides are TGCAGCGTTGACGGGGGGTCGGAGACCCAGTACTTC. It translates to CSVDGGSETQYF.

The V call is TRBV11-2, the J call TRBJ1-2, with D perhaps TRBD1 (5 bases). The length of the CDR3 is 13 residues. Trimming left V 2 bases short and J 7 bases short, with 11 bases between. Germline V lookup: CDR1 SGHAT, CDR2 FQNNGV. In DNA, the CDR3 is TGTGCCAGCAGCTTATGGGGGGATTCTGGCTACACCTTC. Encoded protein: CASSLWGDSGYTF.

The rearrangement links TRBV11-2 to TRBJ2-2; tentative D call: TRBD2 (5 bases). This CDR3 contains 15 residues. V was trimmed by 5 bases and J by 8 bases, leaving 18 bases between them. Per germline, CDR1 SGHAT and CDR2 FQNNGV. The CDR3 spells CASSTQRLTGGELFF. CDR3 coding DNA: TGTGCCAGCAGCACCCAGCGGCTCACCGGAGGGGAGCTGTTTTTT.

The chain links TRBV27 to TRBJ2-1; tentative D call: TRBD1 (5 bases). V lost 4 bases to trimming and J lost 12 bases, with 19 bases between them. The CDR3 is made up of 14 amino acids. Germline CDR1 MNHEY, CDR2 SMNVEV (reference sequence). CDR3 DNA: TGTGCCAGCAGTTCCTCCCAGGGAACCCTTGGGCAGTTCTTC. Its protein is CASSSSQGTLGQFF.

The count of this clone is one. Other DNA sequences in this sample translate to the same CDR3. CDR3 bases: TGTGCCAGCAGAGGGGACTCAGAGACCCAGTACTTC. Protein sequence: CASRGDSETQYF. This chain links TRBV28 with TRBJ2-5; D possibly corresponds to TRBD2 (6 bases). Trimming removed 6 bases from V and 4 bases from J, with 9 bases in between. This CDR3 has 12 amino acids. Germline loops: CDR1 MDHEN, CDR2 SYDVKM.

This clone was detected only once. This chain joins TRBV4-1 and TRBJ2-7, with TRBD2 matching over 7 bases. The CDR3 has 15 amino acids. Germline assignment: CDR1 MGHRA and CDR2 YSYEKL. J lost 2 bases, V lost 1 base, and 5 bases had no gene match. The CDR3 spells CASSQAAGVTYEQYF. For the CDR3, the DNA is TGCGCCAGCAGCCAAGCTGCGGGGGTCACCTACGAGCAGTACTTC.

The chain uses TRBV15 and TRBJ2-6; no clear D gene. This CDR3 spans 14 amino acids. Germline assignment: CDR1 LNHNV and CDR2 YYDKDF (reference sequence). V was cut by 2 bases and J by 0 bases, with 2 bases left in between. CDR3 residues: CATSRYSGANVLTF. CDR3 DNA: TGTGCCACCAGCAGATACTCTGGGGCCAACGTCCTGACTTTC.

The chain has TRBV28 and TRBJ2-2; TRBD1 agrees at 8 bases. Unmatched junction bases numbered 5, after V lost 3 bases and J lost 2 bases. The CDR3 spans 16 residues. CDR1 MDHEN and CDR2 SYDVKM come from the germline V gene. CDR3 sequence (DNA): TGTGCCAGCAGTTTCCTTGGACAGGGAAACACCGGGGAGCTGTTTTTT. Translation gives CASSFLGQGNTGELFF.

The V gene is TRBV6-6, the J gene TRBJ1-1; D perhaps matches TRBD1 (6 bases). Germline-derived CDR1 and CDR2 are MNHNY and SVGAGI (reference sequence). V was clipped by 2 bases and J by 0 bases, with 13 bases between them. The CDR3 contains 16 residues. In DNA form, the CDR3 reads TGTGCCAGCAGTTACACCAGGAGGGGGTTGAACACTGAAGCTTTCTTT. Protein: CASSYTRRGLNTEAFF.

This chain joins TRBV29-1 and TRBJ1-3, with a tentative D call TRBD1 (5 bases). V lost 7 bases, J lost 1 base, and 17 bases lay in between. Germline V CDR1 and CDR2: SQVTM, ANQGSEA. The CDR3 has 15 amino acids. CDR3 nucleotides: TGCAGCGGCTGTCGGGGGGATTCGTCTGGAAACACCATATATTTT. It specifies CSGCRGDSSGNTIYF.

The CDR3 DNA sequence: TGCAGCGTTGAGAGCTACACCTTC. Its protein is CSVESYTF. The V and J genes are TRBV29-1 and TRBJ1-2; D remains ambiguous. Germline V gene data show CDR1 as SQVTM and CDR2 as ANQGSEA. Between the trimmed V and J ends, which lost 3 bases and 9 bases, there was a span of 2 bases. CDR3 length equals 8 residues.

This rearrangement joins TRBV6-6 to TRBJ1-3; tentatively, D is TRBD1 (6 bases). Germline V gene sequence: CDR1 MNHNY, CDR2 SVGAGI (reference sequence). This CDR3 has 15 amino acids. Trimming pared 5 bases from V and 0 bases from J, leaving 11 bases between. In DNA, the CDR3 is TGTGCCAGCAGTGGACAGAGGGCCTCTGGAAACACCATATATTTT. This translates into CASSGQRASGNTIYF.

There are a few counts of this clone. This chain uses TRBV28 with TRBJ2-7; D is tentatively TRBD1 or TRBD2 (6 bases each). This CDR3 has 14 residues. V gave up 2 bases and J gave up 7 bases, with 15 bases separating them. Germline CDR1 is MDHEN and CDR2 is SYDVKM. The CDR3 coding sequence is TGTGCCAGCAGTTTAGCCGGAGTAGGGGGGGAGCAGTACTTC. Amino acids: CASSLAGVGGEQYF.

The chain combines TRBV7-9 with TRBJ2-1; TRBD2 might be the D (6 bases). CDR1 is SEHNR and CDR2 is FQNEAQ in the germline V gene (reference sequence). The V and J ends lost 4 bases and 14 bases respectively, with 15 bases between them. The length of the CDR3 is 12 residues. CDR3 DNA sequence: TGTGCCAGCAGCTGGGGCCGACTAGGGGAGTTCTTC. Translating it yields CASSWGRLGEFF.

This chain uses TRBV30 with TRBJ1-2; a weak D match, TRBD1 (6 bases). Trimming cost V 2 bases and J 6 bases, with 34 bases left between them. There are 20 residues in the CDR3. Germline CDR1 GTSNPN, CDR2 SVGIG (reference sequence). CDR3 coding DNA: TGTGCCTGGAGTAAGGGGCAGGGGCTCCTCTTAGGCTCCCCGAATAATGGCTACACCTTC. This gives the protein CAWSKGQGLLLGSPNNGYTF.

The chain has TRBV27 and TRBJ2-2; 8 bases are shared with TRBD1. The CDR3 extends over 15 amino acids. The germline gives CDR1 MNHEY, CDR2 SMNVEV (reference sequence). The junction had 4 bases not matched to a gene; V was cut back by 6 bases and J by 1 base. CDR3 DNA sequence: TGTGCCAGCAGCCTTGACAGGGGGAACACCGGGGAGCTGTTTTTT. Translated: CASSLDRGNTGELFF.

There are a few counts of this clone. This CDR3 is CASSLRIIQQSGANVLTF. The CDR3 DNA is TGTGCCAGCAGTTTAAGGATAATACAGCAATCTGGGGCCAACGTCCTGACTTTC. The chain employs TRBV27 and TRBJ2-6, with D unclear. The CDR3 sequence is 18 residues long. CDR1 MNHEY and CDR2 SMNVEV come from the germline V gene (reference sequence). V lost 2 bases to trimming and J lost 1 base, with 15 bases between them.

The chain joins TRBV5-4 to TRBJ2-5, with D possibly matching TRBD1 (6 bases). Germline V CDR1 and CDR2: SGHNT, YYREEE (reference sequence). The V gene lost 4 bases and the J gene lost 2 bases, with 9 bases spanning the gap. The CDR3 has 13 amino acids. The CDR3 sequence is CASSKDSQETQYF. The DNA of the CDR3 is TGTGCCAGCAGCAAGGACAGTCAAGAGACCCAGTACTTC.

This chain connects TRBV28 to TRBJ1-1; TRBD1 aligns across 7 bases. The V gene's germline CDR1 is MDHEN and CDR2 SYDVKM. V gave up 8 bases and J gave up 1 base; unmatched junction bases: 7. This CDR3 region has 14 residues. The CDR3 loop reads CASWRAGGNTEAFF. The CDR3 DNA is TGTGCCAGCTGGCGGGCAGGGGGGAACACTGAAGCTTTCTTT.

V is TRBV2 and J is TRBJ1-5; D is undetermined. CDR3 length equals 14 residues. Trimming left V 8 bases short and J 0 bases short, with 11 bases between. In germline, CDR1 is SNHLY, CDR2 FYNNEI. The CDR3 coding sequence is TGTGCCAGCTCTCGGACGGGTAGCAATCAGCCCCAGCATTTT. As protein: CASSRTGSNQPQHF.

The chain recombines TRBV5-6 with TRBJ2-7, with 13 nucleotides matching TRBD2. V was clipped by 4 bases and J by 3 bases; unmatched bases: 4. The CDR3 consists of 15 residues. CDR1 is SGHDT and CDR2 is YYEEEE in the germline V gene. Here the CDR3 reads CASSQGTSGIYEQYF. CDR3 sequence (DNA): TGTGCCAGCAGCCAAGGGACTAGCGGGATCTACGAGCAGTACTTC. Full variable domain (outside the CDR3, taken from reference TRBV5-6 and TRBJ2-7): DAGVTQSPTHLIKTRGQQVTLRCSPKSGHDTVSWYQQALGQGPQFIFQYYEEEERQRGNFPDRFSGHQFPNYSSELNVNALLLGDSALYLCASSQGTSGIYEQYFGPGTRLTVT.

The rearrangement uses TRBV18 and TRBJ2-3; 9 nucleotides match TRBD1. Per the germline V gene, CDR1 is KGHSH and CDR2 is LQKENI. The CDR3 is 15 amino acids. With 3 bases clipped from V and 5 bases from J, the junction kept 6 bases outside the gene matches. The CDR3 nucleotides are TGTGCCAGCTCACCTAGGGACAGGGTACGAGATACGCAGTATTTT. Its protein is CASSPRDRVRDTQYF.

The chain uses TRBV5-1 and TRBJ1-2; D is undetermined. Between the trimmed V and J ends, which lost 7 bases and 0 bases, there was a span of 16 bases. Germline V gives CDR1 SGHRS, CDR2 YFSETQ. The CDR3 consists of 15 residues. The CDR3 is CASGFLGSSNYGYTF. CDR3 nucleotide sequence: TGCGCCAGCGGATTCCTAGGGTCTTCTAACTATGGCTACACCTTC. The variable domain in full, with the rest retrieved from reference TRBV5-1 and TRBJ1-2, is KAGVTQTPRYLIKTRGQQVTLSCSPISGHRSVSWYQQTPGQGLQFLFEYFSETQRNKGNFPGRFSGRQFSNSRSEMNVSTLELGDSALYLCASGFLGSSNYGYTFGSGTRLTVV.

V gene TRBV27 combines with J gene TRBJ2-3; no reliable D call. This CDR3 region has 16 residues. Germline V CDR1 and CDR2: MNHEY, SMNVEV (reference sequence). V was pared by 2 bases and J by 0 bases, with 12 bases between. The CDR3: CASSLRLGRSTDTQYF. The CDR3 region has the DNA TGTGCCAGCAGTTTACGCTTGGGCAGGAGCACAGATACGCAGTATTTT.

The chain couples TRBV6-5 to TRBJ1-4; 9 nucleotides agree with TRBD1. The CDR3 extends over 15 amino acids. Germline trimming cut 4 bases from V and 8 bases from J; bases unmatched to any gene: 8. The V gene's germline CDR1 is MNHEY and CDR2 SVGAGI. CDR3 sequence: CASSSTGTGREKLFF. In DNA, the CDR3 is TGTGCCAGCAGTTCCACCGGGACAGGGCGGGAAAAACTGTTTTTT.

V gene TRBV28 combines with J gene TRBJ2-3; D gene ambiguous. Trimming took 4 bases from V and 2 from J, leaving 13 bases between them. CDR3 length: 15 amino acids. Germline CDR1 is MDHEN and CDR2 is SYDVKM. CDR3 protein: CASSSVQFITDTQYF. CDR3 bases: TGTGCCAGCAGTTCCGTACAATTTATCACAGATACGCAGTATTTT.

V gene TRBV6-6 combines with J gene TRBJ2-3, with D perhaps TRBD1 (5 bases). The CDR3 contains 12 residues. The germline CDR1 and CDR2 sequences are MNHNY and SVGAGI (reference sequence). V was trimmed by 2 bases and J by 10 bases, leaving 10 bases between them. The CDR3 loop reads CASSYRVQAQYF. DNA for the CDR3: TGTGCCAGCAGTTACAGGGTACAGGCGCAGTATTTT.